This T cell receptor beta chain is from a study of post-analysis software for immune sequencing data. Whole-study context: The disease courses spanned relapsing-remitting, secondary progressive and progressive-relapsing forms of multiple sclerosis.

Carried by the TCR beta cDNA libraries were unique molecular identifiers. TCRdb redid the calling of the PCR reads with MiXCR, one entry per CDR3 protein. The sample contains about 260,000 distinct CDR3 sequences, 36% of which appear only once. Study-wide findings and caveats: When patients were compared with controls, about 5 TRBV segments were more frequent, TRBV5-6, TRBV5-1 and TRBV20-1 among them.

In regard to this clonotype: No antigen is known for it.

Germline CDR1 reads MDHEN; CDR2 reads SYDVKM. There are 15 residues in the CDR3. Between the trimmed V and J ends, which lost 5 bases and 11 bases, there was a span of 24 bases. The receptor was derived from a girl aged 5 to 17 with multiple sclerosis. J is TRBJ2-5 and V is TRBV28; the D is unclear. What was sequenced was blood. The CDR3 sequence: CASSPPDDRYNEQYF. DNA of the CDR3: TGTGCCAGCAGTCCCCCCGATGACCGCTACAATGAGCAGTACTTC.